One and the same sample provided the 25 T cell receptor beta chains below, sequenced in a study of cytomegalovirus exposure and HLA in healthy donors. The PCR was carried out with 60 Vbeta primers and 13 Jbeta primers. The method was immunoSEQ multiplex PCR; TCRdb's version includes in-frame clones alone and lacks a portion of them. The sample lists some 190,000 clones, 81% seen once, with around 3.5% in the top ten. Sequencing was done on a sample of PBMCs. Every receptor here comes from a man aged 40-49 years in good health and CMV-seropositive.

The chain employs TRBV5-1 and TRBJ2-3, with 8 bases identical to TRBD2. From germline, CDR1 is SGHRS and CDR2 YFSETQ. V shed 1 base and J 0 bases; nucleotides not matched to a gene: 4. The CDR3 is 16 amino acids. The CDR3 DNA reads as TGCGCCAGCAGCTTGTTCGGGGGGGGGAGCACAGATACGCAGTATTTT. Its translation is CASSLFGGGSTDTQYF.

The chain recombines TRBV18 with TRBJ2-5, with 8 bases aligning to TRBD2. The CDR3 is 18 amino acids. Per germline, CDR1 KGHSH and CDR2 LQKENI. After removal of 3 bases from V and 5 bases from J, the junction contained 17 bases not matched to a gene. This CDR3 is CASSPSAWEAGAWETQYF. The CDR3 DNA reads as TGTGCCAGCTCACCCAGCGCGTGGGAAGCGGGAGCTTGGGAGACCCAGTACTTC. Using reference TRBV18 and TRBJ2-5 for the parts outside the CDR3, the full variable domain is NAGVMQNPRHLVRRRGQEARLRCSPMKGHSHVYWYRQLPEEGLKFMVYLQKENIIDESGMPKERFSAEFPKEGPSILRIQQVVRGDSAAYFCASSPSAWEAGAWETQYFGPGTRLLVL.

The V gene is TRBV4-2, the J gene TRBJ1-1; D possibly corresponds to TRBD1 (6 bases). The CDR3 contains 14 residues. CDR1 and CDR2 (germline): LGHNA, YNFKEQ. Trimming stripped 2 bases from V and 4 bases from J, with 11 bases between. CDR3 residues: CASSQPTGSTEAFF. The CDR3 nucleotides are TGTGCCAGCAGCCAACCCACAGGGAGCACTGAAGCTTTCTTT.

The chain links TRBV25-1 to TRBJ2-7, with 7 nucleotides matching TRBD1. Germline assignment: CDR1 MGHDK and CDR2 SYGVNS. The CDR3 has 15 residues. V shed 5 bases and J 2 bases; nucleotides not matched to a gene: 9. CDR3 amino acids: CASSPVQGVPYEQYF. The DNA for the CDR3 is TGTGCCAGCAGTCCCGTCCAGGGGGTTCCCTACGAGCAGTACTTC.

V is TRBV6-6 and J is TRBJ2-7; D might be TRBD1 (6 bases). The CDR3 is 13 residues long. Germline CDR1 MNHNY, CDR2 SVGAGI (reference sequence). The ends were cut back, 2 bases at V and 4 bases at J, with 9 bases in the middle. Here the CDR3 DNA reads TGTGCCAGCAGTTACACAGGGTTTTACGAGCAGTACTTC. This translates into CASSYTGFYEQYF.

This clone came up a few times. Here the CDR3 DNA reads TGTGCCAGCAGTTACTCAGACAGAAACACTGAAGCTTTCTTT. Translation: CASSYSDRNTEAFF. V gene TRBV6-5 combines with J gene TRBJ1-1; a possible D gene is TRBD1 (5 bases). CDR3 size: 14 residues. V dropped 0 bases and J dropped 2 bases, with 7 bases sitting between them. CDR1 is MNHEY and CDR2 is SVGAGI in the germline V gene.

J is TRBJ1-1 and V is TRBV2; D is unresolved. The V gene's germline CDR1 is SNHLY and CDR2 FYNNEI. V gave up 6 bases and J gave up 3 bases, with 11 bases separating them. The CDR3 is 13 amino acids. Here the CDR3 reads CASREGRDTEAFF. The CDR3 coding sequence is TGTGCCAGCAGGGAGGGTCGGGACACTGAAGCTTTCTTT.

This clone has a handful of counts. This chain links TRBV5-5 with TRBJ2-7, with TRBD1 identical over 9 bases. The CDR3 runs 13 residues. Germline assignment: CDR1 SGHKS and CDR2 YYEKEE (reference sequence). Trimming at V came to 1 base and at J to 7 bases, leaving 3 bases not matched to a gene. CDR3 amino acids: CASSLNRGREQYF. In DNA form, the CDR3 reads TGTGCCAGCAGCTTGAACAGGGGGCGAGAGCAGTACTTC. The full variable domain, completed using reference TRBV5-5 and TRBJ2-7, is DAGVTQSPTHLIKTRGQQVTLRCSPISGHKSVSWYQQVLGQGPQFIFQYYEKEERGRGNFPDRFSARQFPNYSSELNVNALLLGDSALYLCASSLNRGREQYFGPGTRLTVT.

V and J are TRBV7-2 and TRBJ1-1; D not certain. The CDR3 spans 14 residues. V gave up 1 base and J gave up 7 bases, with 13 bases separating them. Germline CDR1 and CDR2: SGHTA and FQGNSA. The DNA for the CDR3 is TGTGCCAGCAGCTTAGGGGTCACAGCTGGTGAAGCTTTCTTT. Residues: CASSLGVTAGEAFF.

The chain employs TRBV4-1 and TRBJ1-6; no firm D call. V was pared by 0 bases and J by 13 bases, with 10 bases between. Germline lookup yields CDR1 MGHRA and CDR2 YSYEKL. The CDR3 contains 13 residues. For the CDR3, the DNA is TGCGCCAGCAGCCAAGATGCCGGGGTCCCCCTCCACTTT. Translating gives CASSQDAGVPLHF.

The chain couples TRBV7-2 to TRBJ2-3, with 9 bases aligning to TRBD2. The CDR3 is 15 residues long. Germline V CDR1 and CDR2: SGHTA, FQGNSA. Unmatched junction bases numbered 6, after V lost 5 bases and J lost 3 bases. The CDR3: CASSPGLAWTDTQYF. The CDR3 nucleotides are TGTGCCAGCAGCCCAGGACTAGCGTGGACAGATACGCAGTATTTT.

A single count supports this clone. The chain joins TRBV2 to TRBJ1-1, with D hard to call. V lost 2 bases, J lost 4 bases, and 17 bases lay in between. This CDR3 has 16 amino acids. Germline V lookup: CDR1 SNHLY, CDR2 FYNNEI. Here the CDR3 reads CASSERVGRRRTEAFF. The DNA for the CDR3 is TGTGCCAGCAGTGAAAGGGTGGGCAGGAGGCGCACTGAAGCTTTCTTT.

This rearrangement joins TRBV11-2 to TRBJ1-1; 9 nucleotides match TRBD1. Trimming at V came to 1 base and at J to 5 bases, leaving 5 bases not matched to a gene. The length of the CDR3 is 15 residues. Germline-derived CDR1 and CDR2 are SGHAT and FQNNGV. The CDR3, as DNA: TGTGCCAGCAGCTTAGCGGGACAGGGACGGACTGAAGCTTTCTTT. Amino acids: CASSLAGQGRTEAFF.

This chain uses TRBV28 with TRBJ2-7, with TRBD2 identical over 12 bases. The ends lost 3 bases at V and 6 bases at J; junction bases unmatched: 3. The CDR3 extends over 14 amino acids. Germline V gives CDR1 MDHEN, CDR2 SYDVKM. The CDR3 is CASSLEGLAGEQYF. CDR3 in DNA: TGTGCCAGCAGTTTGGAGGGACTAGCGGGCGAGCAGTACTTC.

V gene TRBV9 combines with J gene TRBJ1-1; weak D call: TRBD1 (6 bases). Trimming pared 0 bases from V and 4 bases from J, leaving 13 bases between. This CDR3 contains 15 residues. Germline CDR1 and CDR2: SGDLS and YYNGEE. In nucleotides, the CDR3 is TGTGCCAGCAGCGTAGTTCGGGGGGCGAGCACTGAAGCTTTCTTT. Encoded protein: CASSVVRGASTEAFF.

There are a few counts of this clone. The chain links TRBV5-4 to TRBJ1-6; 7 nucleotides match TRBD1. This CDR3 has 16 amino acids. Germline V CDR1 and CDR2: SGHNT, YYREEE (reference sequence). V lost 4 bases and J lost 6; bases outside the gene matches: 10. The CDR3 protein is CASSTRQGLGNSPLHF. The CDR3 DNA is TGTGCCAGCAGCACGAGACAGGGTCTTGGTAATTCACCCCTCCACTTT.

J is TRBJ1-6 and V is TRBV2; D perhaps matches TRBD1 (6 bases). The CDR3 is 15 amino acids. Germline lookup yields CDR1 SNHLY and CDR2 FYNNEI. The V end lost 3 bases, the J end lost 5 bases, and 11 bases lay between the germline ends. The CDR3 protein is CASSEQGNNNSPLHF. CDR3 nucleotides: TGTGCCAGCAGTGAGCAGGGGAACAATAATTCACCCCTCCACTTT. The full variable domain, with the rest looked up from reference TRBV2 and TRBJ1-6, is EPEVTQTPSHQVTQMGQEVILRCVPISNHLYFYWYRQILGQKVEFLVSFYNNEISEKSEIFDDQFSVERPDGSNFTLKIRSTKLEDSAMYFCASSEQGNNNSPLHFGNGTRLTVT.

Written as DNA, the CDR3 is TGTGCCAGCAGCCCGGTCGGGGGGCGCGATGAGCAGTTCTTC. This encodes CASSPVGGRDEQFF. V usage is TRBV6-4 and J usage is TRBJ2-1, with a weak D call TRBD2 (7 bases). Germline V CDR1 and CDR2: MRHNA, SNTAGT. Trimming stripped 6 bases from V and 8 bases from J, with 17 bases between. The CDR3 has 14 residues.

The gene calls are TRBV6-5 and TRBJ1-4; D perhaps matches TRBD1 (5 bases). In germline, CDR1 is MNHEY, CDR2 SVGAGI. This CDR3 contains 15 residues. Trimming took off 0 bases at V and 3 bases at J, with 8 bases between the two ends. The CDR3 is CASSYSGGANEKLFF. CDR3 nucleotide sequence: TGTGCCAGCAGTTACTCGGGGGGAGCTAATGAAAAACTGTTTTTT.

The gene calls are TRBV29-1 and TRBJ2-3, with D uncertain. Germline CDR1 SQVTM, CDR2 ANQGSEA. Trimming removed 0 bases at V and 4 bases at J, with 14 bases between. The CDR3 is 15 amino acids. The CDR3 loop reads CSVEEGVRSPDTQYF. CDR3 sequence (DNA): TGCAGCGTTGAAGAAGGAGTCAGATCACCAGATACGCAGTATTTT.

V usage is TRBV5-1 and J usage is TRBJ2-3; a possible D gene is TRBD1 (6 bases). Trimming left V 8 bases short and J 0 bases short, with 13 bases between. The CDR3 consists of 14 residues. Germline V CDR1 and CDR2: SGHRS, YFSETQ. CDR3 nucleotides: TGCGCCAGTTGCTACAGGGAAAGCACAGATACGCAGTATTTT. Residues: CASCYRESTDTQYF.

The chain employs TRBV7-9 and TRBJ2-5, with TRBD2 as a possible D gene (5 bases). Germline CDR1 reads SEHNR; CDR2 reads FQNEAQ (reference sequence). This CDR3 is 14 amino acids long. With 0 bases removed from V and 5 bases from J, the gap between germline ends came to 10 bases. CDR3 nucleotide sequence: TGTGCCAGCAGCTTAGCCTCGGGGTTGGAGACCCAGTACTTC. Translation gives CASSLASGLETQYF.

The rearrangement links TRBV28 to TRBJ1-5; 10 positions match TRBD1. With V trimmed by 5 bases and J by 7 bases, 5 bases remained unmatched. Germline V gene data show CDR1 as MDHEN and CDR2 as SYDVKM. The CDR3 has 14 amino acids. CDR3 sequence reads: CASSGTGAVQPQHF. The CDR3 DNA reads TGTGCCAGCAGTGGGACAGGGGCTGTACAGCCCCAGCATTTT.

This rearrangement joins TRBV27 to TRBJ2-3, with 7 positions matching TRBD1. The CDR3 runs to 18 residues. V gave up 5 bases and J gave up 0 bases; unmatched junction bases: 14. The germline V gene has CDR1 MNHEY and CDR2 SMNVEV (reference sequence). CDR3 DNA sequence: TGTGCCAGCAGTCCGACAGGGTTCCCCTCCACTAGCACAGATACGCAGTATTTT. This translates into CASSPTGFPSTSTDTQYF.

The V call is TRBV9, the J call TRBJ1-5; 10 nucleotides agree with TRBD1. The CDR3 is 15 amino acids. The J segment lost 1 base and the V segment lost 4 bases, leaving 2 bases of the junction unmatched. Germline V CDR1 and CDR2: SGDLS, YYNGEE. The CDR3 sequence is CASSRTGGSNQPQHF. CDR3 DNA: TGTGCCAGCAGCAGGACAGGGGGAAGCAATCAGCCCCAGCATTTT.